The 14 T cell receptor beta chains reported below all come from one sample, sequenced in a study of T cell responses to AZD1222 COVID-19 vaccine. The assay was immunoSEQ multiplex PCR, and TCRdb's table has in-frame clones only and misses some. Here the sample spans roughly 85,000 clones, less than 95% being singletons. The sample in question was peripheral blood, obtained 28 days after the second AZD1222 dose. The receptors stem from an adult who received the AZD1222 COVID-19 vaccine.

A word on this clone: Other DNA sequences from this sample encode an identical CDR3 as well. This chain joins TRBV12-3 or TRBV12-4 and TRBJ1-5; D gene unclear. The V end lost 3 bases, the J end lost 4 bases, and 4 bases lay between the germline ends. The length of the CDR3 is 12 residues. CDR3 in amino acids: CASSLGNQPQHF. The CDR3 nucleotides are TGTGCCAGCAGTTTGGGGAATCAGCCCCAGCATTTT.

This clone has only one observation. The chain's CDR3 is CASSPGGLAGGFF. For the CDR3, the DNA is TGTGCCAGCAGCCCAGGTGGACTAGCGGGGGGGTTCTTC. This rearrangement joins TRBV7-8 to TRBJ2-1, with 14 bases aligning to TRBD2. The J segment lost 15 bases and the V segment lost 5 bases, leaving 6 bases of the junction unmatched. The germline gives CDR1 SGHVS, CDR2 FQNEAQ. CDR3 size: 13 residues.

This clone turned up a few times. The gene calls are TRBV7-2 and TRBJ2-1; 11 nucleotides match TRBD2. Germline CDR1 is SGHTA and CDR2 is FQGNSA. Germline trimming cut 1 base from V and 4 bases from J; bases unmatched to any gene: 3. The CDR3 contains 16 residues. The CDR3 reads CASSLVGTSGYNEQFF. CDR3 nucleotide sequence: TGTGCCAGCAGCTTAGTTGGGACTAGCGGATACAATGAGCAGTTCTTC.

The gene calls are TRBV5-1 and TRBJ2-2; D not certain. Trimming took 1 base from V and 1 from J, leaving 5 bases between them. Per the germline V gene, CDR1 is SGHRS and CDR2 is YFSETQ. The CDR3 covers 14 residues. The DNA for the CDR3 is TGCGCCAGCAGCTTGACAGAGAACACCGGGGAGCTGTTTTTT. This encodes CASSLTENTGELFF.

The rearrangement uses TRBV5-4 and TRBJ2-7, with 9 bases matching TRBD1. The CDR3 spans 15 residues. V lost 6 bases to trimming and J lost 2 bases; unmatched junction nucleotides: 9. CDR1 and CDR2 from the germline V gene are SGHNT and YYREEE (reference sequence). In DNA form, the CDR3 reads TGTGCCAGCACCAGAACAGGGGGCTCAACCTACGAGCAGTACTTC. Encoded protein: CASTRTGGSTYEQYF.

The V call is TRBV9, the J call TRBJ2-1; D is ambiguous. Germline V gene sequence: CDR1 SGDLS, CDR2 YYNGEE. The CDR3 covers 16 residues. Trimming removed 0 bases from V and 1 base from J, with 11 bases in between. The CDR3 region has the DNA TGTGCCAGCAGCGTAGGCGGTATGGGTTCCTACAATGAGCAGTTCTTC. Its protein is CASSVGGMGSYNEQFF.

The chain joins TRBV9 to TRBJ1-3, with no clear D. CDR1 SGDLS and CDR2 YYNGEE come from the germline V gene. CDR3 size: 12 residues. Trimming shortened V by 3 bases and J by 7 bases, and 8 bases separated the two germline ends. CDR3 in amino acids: CASSEIGNTIYF. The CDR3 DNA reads TGTGCCAGCAGCGAGATCGGTAACACCATATATTTT.

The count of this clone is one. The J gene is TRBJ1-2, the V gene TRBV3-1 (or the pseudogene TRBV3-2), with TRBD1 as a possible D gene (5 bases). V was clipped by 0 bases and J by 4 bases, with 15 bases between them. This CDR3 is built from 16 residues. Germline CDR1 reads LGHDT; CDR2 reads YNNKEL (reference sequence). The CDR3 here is CASSQDSLGGVYGYTF. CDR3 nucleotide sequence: TGTGCCAGCAGCCAAGACTCCCTGGGGGGGGTCTATGGCTACACCTTC.

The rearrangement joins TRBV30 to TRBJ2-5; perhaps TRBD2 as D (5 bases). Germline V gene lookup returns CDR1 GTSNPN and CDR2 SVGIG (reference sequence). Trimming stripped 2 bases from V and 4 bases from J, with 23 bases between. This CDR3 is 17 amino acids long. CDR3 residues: CAWSLSAARGWSETQYF. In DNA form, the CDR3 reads TGTGCCTGGAGTCTATCCGCAGCTCGGGGTTGGTCAGAGACCCAGTACTTC. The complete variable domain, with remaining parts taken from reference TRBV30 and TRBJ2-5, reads SQTIHQWPATLVQPVGSPLSLECTVEGTSNPNLYWYRQAAGRGLQLLFYSVGIGQISSEVPQNLSASRPQDRQFILSSKKLLLSDSGFYLCAWSLSAARGWSETQYFGPGTRLLVL.

The CDR3 sequence is CASSLGLINEQFF. The CDR3 DNA is TGTGCCAGCAGCCTAGGACTGATCAATGAGCAGTTCTTC. The chain couples TRBV6-5 to TRBJ2-1; TRBD2 is a possible D gene (5 bases). This CDR3 comprises 13 residues. Germline V gene data show CDR1 as MNHEY and CDR2 as SVGAGI. V dropped 6 bases and J dropped 6 bases, with 12 bases sitting between them.

In DNA form, the CDR3 reads TGTGCCAGCAGCCAGGCCTTTAGCGGGGGGGCCACCGGGGAGCTGTTTTTT. Its translation is CASSQAFSGGATGELFF. The rearrangement uses TRBV4-2 and TRBJ2-2; TRBD2 agrees at 11 bases. This CDR3 has 17 residues. With 3 bases clipped from V and 4 bases from J, the junction kept 7 bases outside the gene matches. Germline-derived CDR1 and CDR2 are LGHNA and YNFKEQ.

CDR3 region: CASSLLTGVGAFF. The CDR3 DNA follows: TGTGCCAGCAGCTTATTGACAGGGGTAGGAGCTTTCTTT. This chain joins TRBV7-6 and TRBJ1-1, with TRBD1 matching over 8 bases. Unmatched junction bases numbered 6, after V lost 2 bases and J lost 10 bases. The germline V gene encodes CDR1 SGHVS and CDR2 FNYEAQ. CDR3 length equals 13 residues.

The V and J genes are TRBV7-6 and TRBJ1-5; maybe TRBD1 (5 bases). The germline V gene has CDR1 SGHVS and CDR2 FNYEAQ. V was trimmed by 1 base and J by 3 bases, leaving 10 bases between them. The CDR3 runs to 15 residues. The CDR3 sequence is CASSLDPGVNQPQHF. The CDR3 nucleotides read TGTGCCAGCAGCTTAGATCCGGGGGTCAATCAGCCCCAGCATTTT.

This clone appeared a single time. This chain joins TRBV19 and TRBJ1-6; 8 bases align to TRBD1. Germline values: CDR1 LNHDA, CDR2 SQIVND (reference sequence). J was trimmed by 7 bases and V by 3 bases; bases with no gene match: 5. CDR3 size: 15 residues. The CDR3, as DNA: TGTGCCAGTAGTATCTCAGGGGGCGCGAATTCACCCCTCCACTTT. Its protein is CASSISGGANSPLHF.